Shown below are 2 T cell receptor beta chains from a single sample sequenced in a study of blood T cell repertoires in COVID-19. TCRdb keeps only in-frame clones here, not all; method: immunoSEQ multiplex PCR. This sample has around 200,000 clones; 80% to 90% occur once, and the top ten carry approximately 11%. Sequencing was performed on peripheral blood. The receptors here all came from a human donor with active or convalescent COVID-19. The donor label of this sample is uncertain.

The V and J genes are TRBV7-9 and TRBJ2-5; possibly TRBD1 for D (6 bases). Trimming stripped 4 bases from V and 5 bases from J, with 11 bases between. Germline assignment: CDR1 SEHNR and CDR2 FQNEAQ (reference sequence). The CDR3 totals 13 residues. The CDR3 nucleotides are TGTGCCAGCAGCTCGACAGGTCGCGAGACCCAGTACTTC. Translating gives CASSSTGRETQYF.

This rearrangement joins TRBV7-8 to TRBJ2-3; the D is unclear. Germline V CDR1 and CDR2: SGHVS, FQNEAQ. This CDR3 comprises 16 residues. V gave up 3 bases and J gave up 6 bases, with 19 bases separating them. The CDR3 is CASSFGVRPQSDTQYF. In DNA form, the CDR3 reads TGTGCCAGCAGCTTCGGAGTCCGCCCTCAATCGGATACGCAGTATTTT.